In its sample, the clone carrying this T cell receptor (beta chain) was seen once. This sample is part of a study of blood T cell repertoires in COVID-19. Turning to the study itself: The samples span acute and convalescent COVID-19 from the United States, Italy and Spain. Sample material is recorded as cDNA or gDNA derived from T cells, B-cell-depleted T cells, or PBMCs.

Trimming pared 1 base from V and 15 bases from J, leaving 19 bases between. The germline CDR1 and CDR2 sequences are LGHDT and YNNKEL (reference sequence). The CDR3 extends over 14 amino acids. TCRdb keeps only in-frame clones here, not all; method: immunoSEQ multiplex PCR. The sample contains some 74,000 clones, roughly 90% of which appear only once. This clonotype originated in a man aged 45-60 years with COVID-19, enrolled during active disease. This chain joins TRBV3-1 (or the pseudogene TRBV3-2) and TRBJ2-4; TRBD1 might be the D (6 bases). The sample was peripheral blood. For the CDR3, the DNA is TGTGCCAGCAGCCAAGCCTACAGGGCCCAGATAGGGTACTTC. Protein: CASSQAYRAQIGYF.